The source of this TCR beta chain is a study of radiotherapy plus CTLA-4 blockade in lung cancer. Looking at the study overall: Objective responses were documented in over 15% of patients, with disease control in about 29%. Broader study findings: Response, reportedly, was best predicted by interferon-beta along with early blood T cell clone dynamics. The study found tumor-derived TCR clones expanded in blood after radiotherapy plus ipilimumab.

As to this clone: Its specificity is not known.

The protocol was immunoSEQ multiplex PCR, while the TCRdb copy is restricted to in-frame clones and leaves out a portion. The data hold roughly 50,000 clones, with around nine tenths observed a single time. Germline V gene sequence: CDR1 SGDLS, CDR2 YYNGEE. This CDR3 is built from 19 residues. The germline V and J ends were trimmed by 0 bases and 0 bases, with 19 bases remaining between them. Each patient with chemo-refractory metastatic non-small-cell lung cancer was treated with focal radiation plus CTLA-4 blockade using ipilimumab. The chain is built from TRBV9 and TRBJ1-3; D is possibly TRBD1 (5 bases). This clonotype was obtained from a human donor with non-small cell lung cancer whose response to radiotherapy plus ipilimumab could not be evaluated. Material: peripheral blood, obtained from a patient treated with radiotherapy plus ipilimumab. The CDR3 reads CASSVAGGVATTSGNTIYF. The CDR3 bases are TGTGCCAGCAGCGTAGCGGGGGGGGTTGCGACAACCTCTGGAAACACCATATATTTT.